Listed here are 19 T cell receptor beta chains from one sample, sequenced in a study of beta chain features in type 1 diabetes (dated by TCRdb to the late 2010s). The library was prepared using the immunoSEQ multiplex PCR assay. All of the isolated RNA was reverse transcribed with the High Capacity cDNA Reverse Transcription Kit, so expressed TCRB transcripts were sequenced. The table was pulled from immuneACCESS by TCRdb, which kept in-frame rearrangements only. Such tables lose some clones; where checked, under half of the loss comes from unresolved V genes, and the rest has no known cause. In this sample the table shows 200,000 to 250,000 clones, 68% of which occur a single time. About 0.05% of the sample rests with the top ten. Sequencing input: naive CD4+ T cells from blood. Explained via the paper, the cell subset or site label denotes: true naive CD4+ T cells. These receptor sequences come from a man between 25 and 39 years old in good health.

The V and J genes are TRBV29-1 and TRBJ2-5; no firm D call. The CDR3 is 11 amino acids. The germline V and J ends were trimmed by 7 bases and 1 base, with 7 bases remaining between them. CDR1 is SQVTM and CDR2 is ANQGSEA in the germline V gene. CDR3 nucleotide sequence: TGCAGCGGGGGTGTCCAAGAGACCCAGTACTTC. Protein sequence: CSGGVQETQYF.

V gene TRBV7-2 combines with J gene TRBJ2-5; a weak D match, TRBD1 (5 bases). Germline-derived CDR1 and CDR2 are SGHTA and FQGNSA. Trimming removed 5 bases from V and 7 bases from J, with 8 bases in between. CDR3 length equals 11 residues. CDR3 residues: CASSVDRTQYF. CDR3 nucleotides: TGTGCCAGCAGCGTAGACAGGACCCAGTACTTC.

This clone came up once. The chain joins TRBV7-9 to TRBJ2-1, with TRBD2 matching over 8 bases. V trimming: 5 bases; J trimming: 8 bases; junction bases outside the gene matches: 11. Germline V lookup: CDR1 SEHNR, CDR2 FQNEAQ (reference sequence). This CDR3 is 15 amino acids long. CDR3 bases: TGTGCCAGCAGCGCTACCGGGACTAGTTTAGATGAGCAGTTCTTC. The encoded protein is CASSATGTSLDEQFF.

The sample holds a few counts of this clone. The gene calls are TRBV30 and TRBJ2-7; D possibly corresponds to TRBD2 (5 bases). Trimming stripped 8 bases from V and 3 bases from J, with 14 bases between. This CDR3 comprises 12 residues. Germline values: CDR1 GTSNPN, CDR2 SVGIG (reference sequence). The CDR3, as DNA: TGTGCCGCAGAGCGAGGGTACTACGAGCAGTACTTC. It translates to CAAERGYYEQYF.

This clone was picked up a small number of times. The J gene is TRBJ2-7, the V gene TRBV9; 12 positions match TRBD2. CDR3 size: 16 residues. Germline V gene lookup returns CDR1 SGDLS and CDR2 YYNGEE. J gave up 0 bases and V 0 bases, and 1 base lay outside the gene matches. The CDR3 DNA follows: TGTGCCAGCAGCGTAGGACTAGCGGGAGTCTCCTACGAGCAGTACTTC. As protein: CASSVGLAGVSYEQYF.

The chain combines TRBV5-1 with TRBJ2-3; no clear D gene. Germline CDR1 reads SGHRS; CDR2 reads YFSETQ. The CDR3 runs to 14 residues. V lost 1 base and J lost 4, with 10 bases in between. CDR3 residues: CASSLLFSADTQYF. CDR3 DNA: TGCGCCAGCAGCTTGCTGTTTTCGGCAGATACGCAGTATTTT.

The chain recombines TRBV7-2 with TRBJ2-1, with TRBD1 matching 7 bases. This CDR3 contains 15 residues. Losses at the gene ends were 4 bases for V and 1 base for J; bases not matched to a gene: 4. The germline CDR1 and CDR2 sequences are SGHTA and FQGNSA. The CDR3 loop is CASSSQGESYNEQFF. The CDR3 nucleotides read TGTGCCAGCAGCTCCCAGGGGGAGTCCTACAATGAGCAGTTCTTC.

The chain couples TRBV9 to TRBJ1-1; no clear D gene. There are 14 residues in the CDR3. Germline CDR1 is SGDLS and CDR2 is YYNGEE. V lost 3 bases and J lost 3, with 12 bases in between. Here the CDR3 reads CASSAEVQHTEAFF. The CDR3 DNA reads TGTGCCAGCAGCGCAGAGGTACAACACACTGAAGCTTTCTTT.

The V and J genes are TRBV30 and TRBJ2-7; D not resolved. This CDR3 contains 14 residues. Germline CDR1 reads GTSNPN; CDR2 reads SVGIG (reference sequence). Trimming removed 3 bases from V and 0 bases from J, with 12 bases in between. The CDR3 DNA reads TGTGCCTGGAGCAAGGCCCAAATCTCCTACGAGCAGTACTTC. As protein: CAWSKAQISYEQYF.

This clone showed up just a few times. The chain has TRBV29-1 and TRBJ2-5; D unclear. This CDR3 has 11 amino acids. V was cut by 7 bases and J by 6 bases, with 12 bases left in between. Looked up from germline, CDR1 is SQVTM and CDR2 is ANQGSEA. CDR3 nucleotide sequence: TGCAGCGCGCGGATGGGCAAGACCCAGTACTTC. Translated: CSARMGKTQYF.

In this sample, this clone turned up a few times. This chain uses TRBV29-1 with TRBJ2-5; 8 positions match TRBD1. CDR3 length: 13 residues. With 7 bases clipped from V and 4 bases from J, the junction kept 8 bases outside the gene matches. CDR1 SQVTM and CDR2 ANQGSEA come from the germline V gene. The CDR3 nucleotides are TGCAGCGGGGGACAGGCGAAGGGAGAGACCCAGTACTTC. It translates to CSGGQAKGETQYF.

The chain employs TRBV30 and TRBJ1-4; D unresolved. The CDR3 extends over 12 amino acids. Trimming took 4 bases from V and 3 from J, leaving 6 bases between them. CDR1 is GTSNPN and CDR2 is SVGIG in the germline V gene (reference sequence). The CDR3 loop reads CAWNRANEKLFF. The CDR3 nucleotides read TGTGCCTGGAACAGAGCTAATGAAAAACTGTTTTTT. The variable domain in full, with the rest retrieved from reference TRBV30 and TRBJ1-4, is SQTIHQWPATLVQPVGSPLSLECTVEGTSNPNLYWYRQAAGRGLQLLFYSVGIGQISSEVPQNLSASRPQDRQFILSSKKLLLSDSGFYLCAWNRANEKLFFGSGTQLSVL.

This clone was counted a few times. The chain uses TRBV30 and TRBJ2-1, with D hard to call. The V gene's germline CDR1 is GTSNPN and CDR2 SVGIG (reference sequence). Trimming took 3 bases from V and 7 from J, leaving 7 bases between them. This CDR3 contains 11 residues. CDR3 protein: CAWRWYNEQFF. CDR3 DNA sequence: TGTGCCTGGAGGTGGTATAATGAGCAGTTCTTC. Combining the CDR3 with reference TRBV30 and TRBJ2-1 gives the whole variable domain SQTIHQWPATLVQPVGSPLSLECTVEGTSNPNLYWYRQAAGRGLQLLFYSVGIGQISSEVPQNLSASRPQDRQFILSSKKLLLSDSGFYLCAWRWYNEQFFGPGTRLTVL.

V is TRBV5-4 and J is TRBJ2-5; 7 bases are a match to TRBD1. CDR1 SGHNT and CDR2 YYREEE come from the germline V gene (reference sequence). V shed 4 bases and J 2 bases; nucleotides not matched to a gene: 5. This CDR3 contains 14 residues. The CDR3 coding sequence is TGTGCCAGCAGCCCGGGGACAGCTCAAGAGACCCAGTACTTC. Translation: CASSPGTAQETQYF.

The chain uses TRBV9 and TRBJ1-5; 7 nucleotides align to TRBD1. Trimming removed 3 bases from V and 3 bases from J; junction bases left unmatched: 3. This CDR3 has 14 residues. Germline CDR1 reads SGDLS; CDR2 reads YYNGEE. The CDR3 is CASSATGSNQPQHF. For the CDR3, the DNA is TGTGCCAGCAGCGCGACAGGGTCCAATCAGCCCCAGCATTTT.

The gene calls are TRBV5-4 and TRBJ2-7, with 14 bases aligning to TRBD2. Germline V lookup: CDR1 SGHNT, CDR2 YYREEE (reference sequence). The CDR3 runs 17 residues. V dropped 4 bases and J dropped 0; count of bases not matched to a gene: 6. The CDR3 sequence is CASSTGLAGASSYEQYF. CDR3 nucleotide sequence: TGTGCCAGCAGCACGGGACTAGCGGGAGCAAGCTCCTACGAGCAGTACTTC.

The rearrangement links TRBV10-3 to TRBJ2-5, with TRBD1 matching over 11 bases. The CDR3 spans 16 residues. The germline CDR1 and CDR2 sequences are ENHRY and SYGVKD. V lost 0 bases to trimming and J lost 7 bases; unmatched junction nucleotides: 7. The CDR3 sequence is CAISESWDRGTRTQYF. CDR3 bases: TGTGCCATCAGTGAGTCTTGGGACAGGGGGACGAGGACCCAGTACTTC.

The V call is TRBV29-1, the J call TRBJ1-2; no clear D. Germline CDR1 is SQVTM and CDR2 is ANQGSEA. The V and J ends lost 7 bases and 4 bases respectively, with 10 bases between them. The CDR3 sequence is 11 residues long. CDR3 sequence (DNA): TGCAGCGCCCTTCGTCTCTATGGCTACACCTTC. Translation: CSALRLYGYTF.

The rearrangement joins TRBV6-5 to TRBJ2-5; 7 bases align to TRBD2. After removal of 6 bases from V and 5 bases from J, the junction contained 6 bases not matched to a gene. The CDR3 is 13 amino acids. The germline CDR1 and CDR2 sequences are MNHEY and SVGAGI. CDR3 loop: CASSLREGETQYF. CDR3 DNA: TGTGCCAGCAGCCTCAGGGAGGGCGAGACCCAGTACTTC.